The 22 T cell receptor beta chains below all came from one sample that was sequenced in a study of blood T cell repertoires in COVID-19. Produced via immunoSEQ multiplex PCR; TCRdb's table is partial and in-frame only. Of about 200,000 clones listed, roughly 85% are singletons. The sample was peripheral blood. The source is a woman older than 75 with acute or convalescent COVID-19.

The CDR3 DNA sequence: TGTGCCAGCAGTTACGTTGCGGGGACCGGGGCCAACGTCCTGACTTTC. Translating gives CASSYVAGTGANVLTF. The V call is TRBV6-2 or TRBV6-3, the J call TRBJ2-6; D possibly corresponds to TRBD2 (6 bases). Germline V gene data show CDR1 as MNHEY and CDR2 as SVGEGT. Trimming shortened V by 2 bases and J by 4 bases, and 12 bases separated the two germline ends. This CDR3 is built from 16 residues.

The chain carries TRBV11-3 and TRBJ2-5; 10 nucleotides line up with TRBD1. Germline lookup yields CDR1 SGHNT and CDR2 YENEEA. CDR3 length: 17 residues. With V trimmed by 1 base and J by 2 bases, 7 bases remained unmatched. The CDR3 protein is CASSLGGDRGEQETQYF. In DNA, the CDR3 is TGTGCCAGCAGCTTAGGAGGGGACAGGGGCGAGCAAGAGACCCAGTACTTC.

V usage is TRBV21-1 and J usage is TRBJ1-1. TRBV21-1 is labeled a pseudogene. This CDR3 spans 13 amino acids. CDR3 region: CANSRGFRTEAFF. In nucleotides, the CDR3 is TGTGCCAACTCGCGGGGATTTCGGACTGAAGCTTTCTTT.

This clone was seen a few times. The gene calls are TRBV7-9 and TRBJ1-5, with 8 bases matching TRBD1. The CDR3 has 15 residues. The V gene's germline CDR1 is SEHNR and CDR2 FQNEAQ (reference sequence). V trimming: 4 bases; J trimming: 5 bases; junction bases outside the gene matches: 7. CDR3 sequence (DNA): TGTGCCAGCAGCTCCTCCGGGACAGGTTATCAGCCCCAGCATTTT. Residues: CASSSSGTGYQPQHF.

J is TRBJ1-1 and V is TRBV7-2; 9 bases line up with TRBD1. Germline CDR1 SGHTA, CDR2 FQGNSA. The CDR3 is 16 residues long. The ends lost 5 bases at V and 6 bases at J; junction bases unmatched: 13. The CDR3 region is CASSLRQGGNLAEAFF. The CDR3 DNA reads TGTGCCAGCAGCCTTCGACAGGGGGGTAACCTGGCTGAAGCTTTCTTT. Filled out from reference TRBV7-2 and TRBJ1-1, the complete variable domain reads GAGVSQSPSNKVTEKGKDVELRCDPISGHTALYWYRQSLGQGLEFLIYFQGNSAPDKSGLPSDRFSAERTGGSVSTLTIQRTQQEDSAVYLCASSLRQGGNLAEAFFGQGTRLTVV.

The rearrangement joins TRBV29-1 to TRBJ1-1, with 7 bases fitting TRBD1. The V gene end was trimmed by 4 bases and the J gene end by 4 bases; junction bases not matched to a gene: 6. The CDR3 has 13 residues. CDR1 is SQVTM and CDR2 is ANQGSEA in the germline V gene. CDR3 in amino acids: CSVGGQRGTEAFF. CDR3 sequence (DNA): TGCAGCGTTGGGGGACAGAGGGGCACTGAAGCTTTCTTT.

V usage is TRBV25-1 and J usage is TRBJ2-7; 10 positions match TRBD1. CDR1 and CDR2 (germline): MGHDK, SYGVNS. V dropped 6 bases and J dropped 7; count of bases not matched to a gene: 9. The CDR3 sequence is 14 residues long. The CDR3 spells CASRTGQGFGEQYF. CDR3 in DNA: TGTGCCAGCAGGACGGGACAGGGGTTCGGGGAGCAGTACTTC.

The chain employs TRBV27 and TRBJ2-1; TRBD1 aligns across 11 bases. Germline CDR1 MNHEY, CDR2 SMNVEV (reference sequence). V lost 5 bases, J lost 7 bases, and 10 bases stayed unmatched. The CDR3 consists of 16 residues. DNA for the CDR3: TGTGCCAGCAGTACAATTACCGGGACAGGGGGAAATGAGCAGTTCTTC. This gives the protein CASSTITGTGGNEQFF.

The V and J genes are TRBV15 and TRBJ1-2; D might be TRBD1 (5 bases). From germline, CDR1 is LNHNV and CDR2 YYDKDF (reference sequence). This CDR3 is 14 amino acids long. Trimming took 1 base from V and 4 from J, leaving 10 bases between them. The CDR3, as DNA: TGTGCCACCAGCAGAGGGTACGGGGGCTATGGCTACACCTTC. Translating it yields CATSRGYGGYGYTF.

The chain has TRBV9 and TRBJ1-2; 8 bases match TRBD1. Unmatched junction bases numbered 8, after V lost 3 bases and J lost 4 bases. CDR1 and CDR2 from the germline V gene are SGDLS and YYNGEE. This CDR3 spans 15 amino acids. Here the CDR3 reads CASSERQGMGYGYTF. Here the CDR3 DNA reads TGTGCCAGCAGCGAACGACAGGGGATGGGCTATGGCTACACCTTC.

The table lists this clone with a few counts. The CDR3 region has the DNA TGTGCCATCAGGTCGGGTCACTCCTACAATGAGCAGTTCTTC. This codes for CAIRSGHSYNEQFF. The chain recombines TRBV10-3 with TRBJ2-1; D ambiguous. The germline V and J ends were trimmed by 6 bases and 0 bases, with 9 bases remaining between them. The CDR3 consists of 14 residues. Germline CDR1 and CDR2: ENHRY and SYGVKD.

This chain's CDR3 is CASSPTSPGLVTYGELFF. The CDR3 nucleotides read TGTGCCAGCTCACCAACCTCCCCCGGACTAGTTACATACGGGGAGCTGTTTTTT. The rearrangement links TRBV18 to TRBJ2-2; 7 bases are a match to TRBD2. The CDR3 runs to 18 residues. V was clipped by 2 bases and J by 7 bases; unmatched bases: 16. Germline V gives CDR1 KGHSH, CDR2 LQKENI.

The CDR3 is CASGKRLAANTGELFF. As DNA, the CDR3 is TGTGCCAGTGGGAAAAGACTAGCGGCGAACACCGGGGAGCTGTTTTTT. The rearrangement joins TRBV19 to TRBJ2-2; 9 positions match TRBD2. Germline CDR1 and CDR2: LNHDA and SQIVND (reference sequence). The V gene end was trimmed by 8 bases and the J gene end by 0 bases; junction bases not matched to a gene: 7. The CDR3 loop spans 16 amino acids.

The gene calls are TRBV28 and TRBJ1-2; a possible D gene is TRBD1 (5 bases). The CDR3 extends over 14 amino acids. Trimming took 3 bases from V and 6 from J, leaving 14 bases between them. CDR1 is MDHEN and CDR2 is SYDVKM in the germline V gene. In DNA, the CDR3 is TGTGCCAGCAGTTTGTCGGTGACACAGGATGGCTACACCTTC. It specifies CASSLSVTQDGYTF.

This clone was counted a single time. The chain combines TRBV18 with TRBJ2-7, with 8 bases lining up with TRBD2. This CDR3 has 17 residues. Trimming removed 6 bases from V and 4 bases from J; junction bases left unmatched: 17. Germline V gives CDR1 KGHSH, CDR2 LQKENI. The CDR3 here is CASSSNRLAPELYEQYF. The CDR3 region has the DNA TGTGCCAGCTCGTCAAACCGACTAGCGCCCGAGCTTTACGAGCAGTACTTC.

The chain is built from TRBV19 and TRBJ1-4; a possible D gene is TRBD1 (6 bases). This CDR3 has 15 amino acids. V lost 5 bases to trimming and J lost 4 bases, with 14 bases between them. The germline gives CDR1 LNHDA, CDR2 SQIVND (reference sequence). The CDR3 DNA reads as TGTGCCAGTAGTTTGGGGGGGCACCGTAATGAAAAACTGTTTTTT. Translation: CASSLGGHRNEKLFF.

This clone was counted a single time. The rearrangement joins TRBV11-2 to TRBJ2-1; 8 bases are a match to TRBD2. The length of the CDR3 is 16 residues. The ends lost 3 bases at V and 6 bases at J; junction bases unmatched: 10. Looked up from germline, CDR1 is SGHAT and CDR2 is FQNNGV. The CDR3 sequence: CASSFLAGTLFNEQFF. For the CDR3, the DNA is TGTGCCAGCAGCTTTTTAGCGGGGACCCTCTTCAATGAGCAGTTCTTC.

The chain recombines TRBV3-1 (or the pseudogene TRBV3-2) with TRBJ2-2, with 9 bases aligning to TRBD2. V trimming: 0 bases; J trimming: 1 base; junction bases outside the gene matches: 9. The CDR3 extends over 19 amino acids. Germline assignment: CDR1 LGHDT and CDR2 YNNKEL (reference sequence). The CDR3 spells CASSQDRGSGRGNTGELFF. In DNA form, the CDR3 reads TGTGCCAGCAGCCAAGATAGGGGTAGCGGGAGAGGGAACACCGGGGAGCTGTTTTTT.

The CDR3 sequence: CASSSPATMDGYTF. Here the CDR3 DNA reads TGTGCCAGCAGCTCTCCCGCGACTATGGATGGCTACACCTTC. The chain carries TRBV5-6 and TRBJ1-2; D ambiguous. Germline V gives CDR1 SGHDT, CDR2 YYEEEE. This CDR3 region has 14 residues. V was clipped by 3 bases and J by 6 bases, with 15 bases between them.

The V and J genes are TRBV3-1 (or the pseudogene TRBV3-2) and TRBJ2-3, with a tentative D call TRBD2 (6 bases). From germline, CDR1 is LGHDT and CDR2 YNNKEL (reference sequence). The CDR3 has 15 amino acids. Between the trimmed V and J ends, which lost 5 bases and 4 bases, there was a span of 16 bases. This CDR3 reads CASSNRDSRADTQYF. The CDR3 region has the DNA TGTGCCAGCAGCAACCGGGACTCCAGGGCAGATACGCAGTATTTT.

CDR3 nucleotides: TGTGCCAGCAGCCCAGCTAAACGGGACTACGAGCAGTACTTC. It is translated as CASSPAKRDYEQYF. The chain is built from TRBV3-1 (or the pseudogene TRBV3-2) and TRBJ2-7; TRBD2 is a possible D gene (5 bases). Between the trimmed V and J ends, which lost 4 bases and 3 bases, there was a span of 13 bases. There are 14 residues in the CDR3. Germline CDR1 is LGHDT and CDR2 is YNNKEL (reference sequence).

CDR3 region: CASSLFMRRAYEQYF. CDR3 in DNA: TGTGCCAGCAGCTTGTTCATGCGCCGGGCCTACGAGCAGTACTTC. This chain joins TRBV5-6 and TRBJ2-7; D gene ambiguous. Trimming stripped 1 base from V and 2 bases from J, with 13 bases between. This CDR3 has 15 amino acids. The V gene's germline CDR1 is SGHDT and CDR2 YYEEEE.